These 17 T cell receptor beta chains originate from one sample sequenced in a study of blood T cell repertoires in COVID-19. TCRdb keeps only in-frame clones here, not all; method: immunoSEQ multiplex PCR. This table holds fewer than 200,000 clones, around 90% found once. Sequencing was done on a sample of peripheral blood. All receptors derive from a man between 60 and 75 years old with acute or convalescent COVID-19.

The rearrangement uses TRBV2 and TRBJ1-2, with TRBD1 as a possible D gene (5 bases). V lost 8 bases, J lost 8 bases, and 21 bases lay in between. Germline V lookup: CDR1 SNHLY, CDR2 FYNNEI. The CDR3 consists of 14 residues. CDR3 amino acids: CASGRGMALKGYTF. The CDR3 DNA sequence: TGTGCCAGCGGGAGGGGAATGGCACTAAAAGGCTACACCTTC.

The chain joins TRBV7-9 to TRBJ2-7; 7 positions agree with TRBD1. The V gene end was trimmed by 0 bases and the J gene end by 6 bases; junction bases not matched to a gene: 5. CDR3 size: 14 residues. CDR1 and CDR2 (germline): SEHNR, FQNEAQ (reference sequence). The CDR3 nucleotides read TGTGCCAGCAGCTTAGCACGGACAGGTAGCGAGCAGTACTTC. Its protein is CASSLARTGSEQYF.

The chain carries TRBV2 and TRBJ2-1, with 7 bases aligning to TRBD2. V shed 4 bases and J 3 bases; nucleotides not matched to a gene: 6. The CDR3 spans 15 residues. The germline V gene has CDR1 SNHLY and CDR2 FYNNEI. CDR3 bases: TGTGCCAGCAGTGTTGGAACGGGAGGCTACAATGAGCAGTTCTTC. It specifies CASSVGTGGYNEQFF.

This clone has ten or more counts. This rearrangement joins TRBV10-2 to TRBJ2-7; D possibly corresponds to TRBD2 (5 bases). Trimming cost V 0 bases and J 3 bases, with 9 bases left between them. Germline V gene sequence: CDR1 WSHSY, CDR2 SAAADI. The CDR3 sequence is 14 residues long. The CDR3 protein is CASSESGSGYEQYV. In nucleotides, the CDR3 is TGCGCCAGCAGTGAGTCTGGCAGCGGCTACGAGCAGTACGTC.

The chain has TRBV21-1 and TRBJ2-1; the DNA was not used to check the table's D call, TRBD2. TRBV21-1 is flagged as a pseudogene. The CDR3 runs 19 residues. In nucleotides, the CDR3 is TGTGCCAGCACCAAGCCCAAAATACTAGCGGGTCCCACCTACGGTGAGCAGTTCTTC. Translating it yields CASTKPKILAGPTYGEQFF.

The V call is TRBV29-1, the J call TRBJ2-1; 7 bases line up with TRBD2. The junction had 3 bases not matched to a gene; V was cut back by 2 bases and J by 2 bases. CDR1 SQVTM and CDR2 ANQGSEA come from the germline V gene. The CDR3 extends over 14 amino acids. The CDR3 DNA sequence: TGCAGCGTTGAACCCAGCGGGACCTACAATGAGCAGTTCTTC. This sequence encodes CSVEPSGTYNEQFF.

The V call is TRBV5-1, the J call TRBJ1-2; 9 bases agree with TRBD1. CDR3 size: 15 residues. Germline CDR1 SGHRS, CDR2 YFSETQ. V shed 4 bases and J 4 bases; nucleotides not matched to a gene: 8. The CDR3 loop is CASSPGQGKSYGYTF. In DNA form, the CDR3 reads TGCGCCAGCAGCCCGGGACAGGGAAAAAGCTATGGCTACACCTTC. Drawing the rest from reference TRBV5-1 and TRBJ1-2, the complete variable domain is KAGVTQTPRYLIKTRGQQVTLSCSPISGHRSVSWYQQTPGQGLQFLFEYFSETQRNKGNFPGRFSGRQFSNSRSEMNVSTLELGDSALYLCASSPGQGKSYGYTFGSGTRLTVV.

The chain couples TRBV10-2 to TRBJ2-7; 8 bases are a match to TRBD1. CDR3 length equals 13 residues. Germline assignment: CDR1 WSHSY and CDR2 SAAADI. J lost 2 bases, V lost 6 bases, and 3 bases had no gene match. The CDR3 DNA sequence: TGCGCCAGCAGGGACAGGGAAACCTACGAGCAGTACGTC. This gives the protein CASRDRETYEQYV.

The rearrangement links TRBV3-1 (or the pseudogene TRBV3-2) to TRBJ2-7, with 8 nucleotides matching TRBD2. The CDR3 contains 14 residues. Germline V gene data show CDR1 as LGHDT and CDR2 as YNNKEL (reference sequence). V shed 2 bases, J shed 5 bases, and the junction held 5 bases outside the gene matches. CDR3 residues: CASSQSAGDNEQYF. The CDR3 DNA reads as TGTGCCAGCAGCCAATCAGCGGGAGACAACGAGCAGTACTTC.

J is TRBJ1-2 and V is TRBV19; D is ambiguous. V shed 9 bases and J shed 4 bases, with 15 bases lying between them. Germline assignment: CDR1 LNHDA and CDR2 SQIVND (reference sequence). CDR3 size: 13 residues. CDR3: CASRPSGGYGYTF. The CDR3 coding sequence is TGTGCCAGCCGCCCCTCAGGAGGCTATGGCTACACCTTC.

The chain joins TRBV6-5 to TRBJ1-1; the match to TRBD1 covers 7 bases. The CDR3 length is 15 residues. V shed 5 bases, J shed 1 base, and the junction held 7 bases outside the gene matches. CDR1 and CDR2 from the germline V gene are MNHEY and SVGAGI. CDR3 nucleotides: TGTGCCAGCAGTAGGGGGACAGCGGGGAACACTGAAGCTTTCTTT. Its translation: CASSRGTAGNTEAFF.

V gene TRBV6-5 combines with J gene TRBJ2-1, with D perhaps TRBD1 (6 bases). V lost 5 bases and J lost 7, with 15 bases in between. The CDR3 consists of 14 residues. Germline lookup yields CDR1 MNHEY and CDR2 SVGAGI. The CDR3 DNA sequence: TGTGCCAGCAGTACTACAGGGTGGGGTAATGAGCAGTTCTTC. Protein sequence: CASSTTGWGNEQFF.

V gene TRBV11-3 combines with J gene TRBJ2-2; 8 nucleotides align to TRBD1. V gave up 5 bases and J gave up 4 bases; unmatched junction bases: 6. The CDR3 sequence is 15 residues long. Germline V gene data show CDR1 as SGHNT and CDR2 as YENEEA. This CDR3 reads CASSRTTGVTGELFF. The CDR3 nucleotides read TGTGCCAGCAGCCGAACGACAGGGGTCACCGGGGAGCTGTTTTTT. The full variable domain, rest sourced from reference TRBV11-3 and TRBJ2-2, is EAGVVQSPRYKIIEKKQPVAFWCNPISGHNTLYWYLQNLGQGPELLIRYENEEAVDDSQLPKDRFSAERLKGVDSTLKIQPAELGDSAVYLCASSRTTGVTGELFFGEGSRLTVL.

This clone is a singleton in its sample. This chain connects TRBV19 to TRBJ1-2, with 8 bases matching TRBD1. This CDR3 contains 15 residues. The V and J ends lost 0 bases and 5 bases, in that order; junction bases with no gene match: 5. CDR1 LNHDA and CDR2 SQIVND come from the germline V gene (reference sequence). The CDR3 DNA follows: TGTGCCAGTAGTATAGATGGACAGGGATTTTATGGCTACACCTTC. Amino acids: CASSIDGQGFYGYTF.

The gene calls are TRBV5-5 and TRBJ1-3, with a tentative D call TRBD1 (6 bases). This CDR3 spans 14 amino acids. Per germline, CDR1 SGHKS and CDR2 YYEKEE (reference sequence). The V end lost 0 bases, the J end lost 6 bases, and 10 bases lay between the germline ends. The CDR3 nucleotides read TGTGCCAGCAGCTTGGCAGGGGCTGTAAACACCATATATTTT. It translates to CASSLAGAVNTIYF.

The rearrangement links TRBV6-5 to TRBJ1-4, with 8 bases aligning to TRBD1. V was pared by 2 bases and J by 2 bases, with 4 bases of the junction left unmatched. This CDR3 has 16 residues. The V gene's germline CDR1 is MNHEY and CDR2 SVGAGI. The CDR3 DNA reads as TGTGCCAGCAGTTACGACAGGGGTTCCACTAATGAAAAACTGTTTTTT. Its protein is CASSYDRGSTNEKLFF.

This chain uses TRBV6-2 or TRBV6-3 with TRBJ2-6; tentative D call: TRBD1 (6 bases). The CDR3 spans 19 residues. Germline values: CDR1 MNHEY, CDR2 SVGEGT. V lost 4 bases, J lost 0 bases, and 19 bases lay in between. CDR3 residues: CASSFPPGHFFSGANVLTF. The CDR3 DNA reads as TGTGCCAGCAGTTTCCCCCCGGGACACTTTTTCTCTGGGGCCAACGTCCTGACTTTC.